The text below deals with one TCR beta chain. Its antigen is as yet unknown. The CDR3 length is 15 residues. Trimming shortened V by 4 bases and J by 6 bases, and 17 bases separated the two germline ends. In germline, CDR1 is WSHSY, CDR2 SAAADI. RNA was extracted from bulk tissue without any cell sorting. The normal lung tissue was taken more than 3 cm from the tumor edge. This entry comes from a study of tumor and adjacent non-tumor tissue in lung cancer. Study-level points and caveats: Significantly higher TCR diversity was found in tumor than normal lung.

TCRbeta libraries were built with three rounds of nested PCR, modified from ARM-PCR. TCRdb reanalysed the multiplex PCR reads using MiXCR and keeps one entry per CDR3 protein. Of roughly 48,000 distinct CDR3 sequences in the sample, roughly two thirds are singletons; the top ten hold 30%. The sample comprised distant non-tumor lung tissue. V gene TRBV10-2 combines with J gene TRBJ2-3; a possible D gene is TRBD2 (5 bases). The receptor comes from a woman aged 70 to 79 with non-small cell lung cancer. This chain's CDR3 is CASSGLTDPTDTQYF. DNA of the CDR3: TGCGCCAGCAGTGGACTAACGGACCCCACGGATACGCAGTATTTT.